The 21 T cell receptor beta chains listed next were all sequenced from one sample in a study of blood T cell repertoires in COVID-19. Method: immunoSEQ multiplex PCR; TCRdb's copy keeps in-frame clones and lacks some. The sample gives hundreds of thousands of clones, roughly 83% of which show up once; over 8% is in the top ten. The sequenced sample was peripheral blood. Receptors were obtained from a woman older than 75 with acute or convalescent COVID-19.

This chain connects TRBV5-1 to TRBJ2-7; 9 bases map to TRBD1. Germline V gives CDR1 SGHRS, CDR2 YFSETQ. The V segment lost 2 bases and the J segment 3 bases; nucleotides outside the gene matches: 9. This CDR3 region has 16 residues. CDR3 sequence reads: CASSLGGTGPNYEQYF. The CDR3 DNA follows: TGCGCCAGCAGCTTAGGAGGGACAGGGCCAAACTACGAGCAGTACTTC.

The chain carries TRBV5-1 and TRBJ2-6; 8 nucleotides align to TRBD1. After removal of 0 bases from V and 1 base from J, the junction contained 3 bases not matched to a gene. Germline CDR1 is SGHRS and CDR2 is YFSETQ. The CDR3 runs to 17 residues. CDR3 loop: CASSLAQGASGANVLTF. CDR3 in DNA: TGCGCCAGCAGCTTGGCGCAGGGGGCGTCTGGGGCCAACGTCCTGACTTTC.

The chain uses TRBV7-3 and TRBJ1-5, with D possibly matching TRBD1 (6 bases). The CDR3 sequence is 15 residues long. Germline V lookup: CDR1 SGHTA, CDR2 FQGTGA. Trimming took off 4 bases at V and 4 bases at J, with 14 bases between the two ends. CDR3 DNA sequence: TGTGCCAGCAGCTCCCCGAGGGGGTGTAATCAGCCCCAGCATTTT. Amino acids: CASSSPRGCNQPQHF.

The CDR3 coding sequence is TGTGCCAGCAGCCCTCGGGACAGGGGAAATTCACCCCTCCACTTT. Translating gives CASSPRDRGNSPLHF. The V and J genes are TRBV5-4 and TRBJ1-6; 10 bases map to TRBD1. The CDR3 consists of 15 residues. J was trimmed by 7 bases and V by 4 bases; bases with no gene match: 5. CDR1 is SGHNT and CDR2 is YYREEE in the germline V gene (reference sequence).

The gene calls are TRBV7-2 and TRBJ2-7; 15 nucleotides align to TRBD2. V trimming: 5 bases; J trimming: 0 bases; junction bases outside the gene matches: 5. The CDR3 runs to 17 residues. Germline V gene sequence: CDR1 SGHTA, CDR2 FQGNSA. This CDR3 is CASSKGLAGGYSYEQYF. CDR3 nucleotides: TGTGCCAGCAGCAAGGGACTAGCGGGGGGTTACTCCTACGAGCAGTACTTC.

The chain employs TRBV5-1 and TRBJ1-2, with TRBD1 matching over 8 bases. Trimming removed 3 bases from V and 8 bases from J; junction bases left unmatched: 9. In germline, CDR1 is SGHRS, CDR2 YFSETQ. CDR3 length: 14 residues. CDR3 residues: CASSSGQGERGYTF. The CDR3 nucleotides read TGCGCCAGCAGCTCAGGACAGGGAGAAAGAGGCTACACCTTC.

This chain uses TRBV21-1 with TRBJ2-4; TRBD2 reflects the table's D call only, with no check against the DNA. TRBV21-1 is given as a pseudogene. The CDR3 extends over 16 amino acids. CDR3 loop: CASSGTGSLAKNIQYF. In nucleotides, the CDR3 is TGTGCCAGCAGTGGCACGGGATCTCTGGCCAAAAACATTCAGTACTTC.

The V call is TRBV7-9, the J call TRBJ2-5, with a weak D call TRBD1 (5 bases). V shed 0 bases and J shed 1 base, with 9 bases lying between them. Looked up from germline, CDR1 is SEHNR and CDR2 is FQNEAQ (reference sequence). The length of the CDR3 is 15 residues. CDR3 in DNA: TGTGCCAGCAGCTTAGCGTCCCAGGGCCAAGAGACCCAGTACTTC. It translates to CASSLASQGQETQYF.

The CDR3 is CASSLTGISSPLHF. The DNA for the CDR3 is TGTGCCAGCAGCCTGACAGGGATCAGTTCACCCCTCCACTTT. The rearrangement links TRBV3-1 (or the pseudogene TRBV3-2) to TRBJ1-6; 7 nucleotides match TRBD1. Germline-derived CDR1 and CDR2 are LGHDT and YNNKEL (reference sequence). The V and J ends lost 4 bases and 9 bases, in that order; junction bases with no gene match: 6. CDR3 length: 14 residues.

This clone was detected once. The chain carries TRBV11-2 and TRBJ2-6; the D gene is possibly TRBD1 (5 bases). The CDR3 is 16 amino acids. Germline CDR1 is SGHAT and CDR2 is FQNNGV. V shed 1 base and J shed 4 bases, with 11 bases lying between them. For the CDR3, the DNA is TGTGCCAGCAGCTTAGCCGTAGGGGTCGGGGCCAACGTCCTGACTTTC. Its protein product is CASSLAVGVGANVLTF.

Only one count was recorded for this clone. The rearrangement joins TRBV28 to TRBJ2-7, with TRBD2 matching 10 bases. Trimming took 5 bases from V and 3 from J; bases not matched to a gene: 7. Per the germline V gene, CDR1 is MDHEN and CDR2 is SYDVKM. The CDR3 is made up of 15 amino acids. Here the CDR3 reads CASSVNLAGDYEQYF. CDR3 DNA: TGTGCCAGCAGTGTCAATCTAGCGGGGGACTACGAGCAGTACTTC.

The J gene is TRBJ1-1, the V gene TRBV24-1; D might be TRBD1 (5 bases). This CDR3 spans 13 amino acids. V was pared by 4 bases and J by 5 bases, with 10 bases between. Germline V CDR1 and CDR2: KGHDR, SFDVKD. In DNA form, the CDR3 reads TGTGCCACCAGTGACCGGGGGAGAACTGAAGCTTTCTTT. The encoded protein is CATSDRGRTEAFF.

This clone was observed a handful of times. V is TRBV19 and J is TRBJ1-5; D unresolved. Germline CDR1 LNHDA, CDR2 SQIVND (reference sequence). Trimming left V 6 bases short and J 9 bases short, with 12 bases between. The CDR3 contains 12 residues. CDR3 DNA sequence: TGTGCCAGTAGAATGGCGGATTCGCCCCAGCATTTT. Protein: CASRMADSPQHF.

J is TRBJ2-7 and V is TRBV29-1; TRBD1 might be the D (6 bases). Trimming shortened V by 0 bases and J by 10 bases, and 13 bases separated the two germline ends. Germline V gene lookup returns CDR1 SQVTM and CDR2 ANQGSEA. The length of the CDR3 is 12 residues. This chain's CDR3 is CSVEDSQGDQYF. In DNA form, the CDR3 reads TGCAGCGTTGAAGATTCACAGGGCGATCAGTACTTC.

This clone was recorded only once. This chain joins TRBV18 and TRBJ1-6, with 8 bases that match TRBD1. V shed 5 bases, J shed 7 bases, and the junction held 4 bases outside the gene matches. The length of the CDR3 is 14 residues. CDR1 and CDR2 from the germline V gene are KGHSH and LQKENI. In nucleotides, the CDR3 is TGTGCCAGCTCAGCAACAGGGGGAAATTCACCCCTCCACTTT. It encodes CASSATGGNSPLHF. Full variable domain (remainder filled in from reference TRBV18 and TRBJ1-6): NAGVMQNPRHLVRRRGQEARLRCSPMKGHSHVYWYRQLPEEGLKFMVYLQKENIIDESGMPKERFSAEFPKEGPSILRIQQVVRGDSAAYFCASSATGGNSPLHFGNGTRLTVT.

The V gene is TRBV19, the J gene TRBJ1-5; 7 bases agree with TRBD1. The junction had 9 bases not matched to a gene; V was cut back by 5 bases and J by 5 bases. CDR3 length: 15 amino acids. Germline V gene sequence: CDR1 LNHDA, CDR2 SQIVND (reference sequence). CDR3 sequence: CASSSRRGLDQPQHF. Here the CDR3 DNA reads TGTGCCAGTAGTTCCCGCAGGGGGTTGGATCAGCCCCAGCATTTT.

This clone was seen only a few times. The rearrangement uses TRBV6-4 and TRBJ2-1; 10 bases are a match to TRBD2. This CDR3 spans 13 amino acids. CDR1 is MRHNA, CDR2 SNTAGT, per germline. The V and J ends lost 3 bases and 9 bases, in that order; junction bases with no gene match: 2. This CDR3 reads CASSEERGGEQFF. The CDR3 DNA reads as TGTGCCAGCAGTGAGGAGCGGGGGGGTGAGCAGTTCTTC.

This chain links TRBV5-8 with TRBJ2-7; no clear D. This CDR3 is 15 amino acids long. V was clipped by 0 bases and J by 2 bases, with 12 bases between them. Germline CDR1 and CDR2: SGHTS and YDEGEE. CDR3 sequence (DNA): TGTGCCAGCAGCTTGGTTGCGAGATATACCTACGAGCAGTACTTC. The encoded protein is CASSLVARYTYEQYF.

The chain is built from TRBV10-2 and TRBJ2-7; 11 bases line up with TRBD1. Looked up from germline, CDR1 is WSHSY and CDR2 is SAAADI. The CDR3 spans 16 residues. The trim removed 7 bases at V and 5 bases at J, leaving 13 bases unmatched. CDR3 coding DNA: TGCGCCAGCACCTCTGCCACCGGGACAGGGGGTAACGAGCAGTACTTC. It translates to CASTSATGTGGNEQYF.

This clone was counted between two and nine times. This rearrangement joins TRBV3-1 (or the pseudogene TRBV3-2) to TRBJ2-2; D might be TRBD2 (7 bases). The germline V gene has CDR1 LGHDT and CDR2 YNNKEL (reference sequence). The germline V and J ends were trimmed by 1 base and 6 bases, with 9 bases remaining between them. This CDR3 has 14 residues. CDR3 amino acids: CASSQVGGAGELFF. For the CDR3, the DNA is TGTGCCAGCAGCCAAGTAGGGGGGGCCGGGGAGCTGTTTTTT.

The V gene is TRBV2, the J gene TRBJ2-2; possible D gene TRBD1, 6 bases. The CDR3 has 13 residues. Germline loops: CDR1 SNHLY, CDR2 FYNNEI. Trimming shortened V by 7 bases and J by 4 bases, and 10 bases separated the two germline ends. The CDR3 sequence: CASTGHTTGELFF. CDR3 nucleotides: TGTGCCAGCACGGGACACACCACCGGGGAGCTGTTTTTT.